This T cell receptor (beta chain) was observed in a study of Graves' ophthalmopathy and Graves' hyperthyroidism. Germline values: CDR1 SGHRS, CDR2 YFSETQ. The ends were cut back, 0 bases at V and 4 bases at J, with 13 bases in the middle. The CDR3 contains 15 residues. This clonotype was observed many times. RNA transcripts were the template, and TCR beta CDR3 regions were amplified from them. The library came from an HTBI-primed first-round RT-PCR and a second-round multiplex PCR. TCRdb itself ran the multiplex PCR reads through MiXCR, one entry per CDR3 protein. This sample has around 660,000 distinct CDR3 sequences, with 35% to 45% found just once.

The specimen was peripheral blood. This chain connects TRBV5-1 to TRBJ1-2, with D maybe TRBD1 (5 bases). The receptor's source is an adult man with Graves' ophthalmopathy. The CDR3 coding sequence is TGCGCCAGCAGCTTGGCTTCCGGGGGTGCCTATGGCTACACCTTC. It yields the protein CASSLASGGAYGYTF.